A single sample is the source of the 11 T cell receptor beta chains below, sequenced in a study of cytomegalovirus exposure and HLA in healthy donors. The PCR contained 60 Vbeta and 13 Jbeta primers. Clones were sequenced by immunoSEQ multiplex PCR, and TCRdb holds only the in-frame ones, with some missing. Of about 130,000 clones in the sample, approximately 81% were seen once. The sequenced sample was PBMCs. These receptors originate from a man aged 18 to 30 in good health and CMV-seronegative.

The chain carries TRBV4-3 and TRBJ2-1; D remains unclear. This CDR3 region has 14 residues. V lost 3 bases and J lost 7, with 13 bases in between. Germline V gene sequence: CDR1 LGHNA, CDR2 YSLEER. The CDR3 region is CASSQGLTANEQFF. The DNA for the CDR3 is TGCGCCAGCAGCCAGGGCTTAACGGCTAATGAGCAGTTCTTC.

This clone has a handful of counts. The chain has TRBV18 and TRBJ1-2; a weak D match, TRBD1 (6 bases). The CDR3 is 14 residues long. The germline V gene has CDR1 KGHSH and CDR2 LQKENI. V was trimmed by 3 bases and J by 8 bases, leaving 16 bases between them. DNA of the CDR3: TGTGCCAGCTCACCCCTATCGGACAGAAGGGGCTACACCTTC. It is translated as CASSPLSDRRGYTF.

The chain has TRBV19 and TRBJ1-2; TRBD1 might be the D (5 bases). The V end was cut by 3 bases, the J end by 6 bases, with 23 bases between. The CDR3 loop spans 17 amino acids. Germline V gives CDR1 LNHDA, CDR2 SQIVND (reference sequence). Here the CDR3 DNA reads TGTGCCAGTAGTATTACGGGGGGGTTTGGGGGAGTGGATGGCTACACCTTC. Protein sequence: CASSITGGFGGVDGYTF.

The rearrangement joins TRBV18 to TRBJ1-5; D is unclear. The V gene's germline CDR1 is KGHSH and CDR2 LQKENI. The length of the CDR3 is 13 residues. V was shortened by 2 bases and J by 5 bases, with 7 bases between the two germline ends. CDR3 DNA sequence: TGTGCCAGCTCACCAGGGAGGGATCAGCCCCAGCATTTT. This gives the protein CASSPGRDQPQHF.

The J gene is TRBJ2-1, the V gene TRBV7-9, with 7 nucleotides matching TRBD2. V lost 6 bases to trimming and J lost 1 base; unmatched junction nucleotides: 3. Germline assignment: CDR1 SEHNR and CDR2 FQNEAQ (reference sequence). This CDR3 region has 14 residues. The CDR3 sequence: CASRGGESYNEQFF. CDR3 sequence (DNA): TGTGCCAGCAGGGGAGGGGAATCCTACAATGAGCAGTTCTTC.

There are a few counts of this clone. CDR3 sequence: CASSLGGSYNQPQHF. The CDR3 DNA follows: TGTGCCAGCAGTTTGGGGGGTAGCTACAATCAGCCCCAGCATTTT. The V and J genes are TRBV27 and TRBJ1-5, with a possible D match to TRBD1 (5 bases). Per the germline V gene, CDR1 is MNHEY and CDR2 is SMNVEV (reference sequence). Trimming shortened V by 3 bases and J by 3 bases, and 12 bases separated the two germline ends. CDR3 length: 15 residues.

This clone was seen only a few times. This sequence joins TRBV6-1 and TRBJ1-6, with 7 nucleotides matching TRBD1. The V gene end was trimmed by 2 bases and the J gene end by 8 bases; junction bases not matched to a gene: 3. The CDR3 length is 14 residues. Germline-derived CDR1 and CDR2 are MNHNS and SASEGT. CDR3 DNA: TGTGCCAGCAGTGAACAACAGGGGTATTCACCCCTCCACTTT. Amino acid sequence: CASSEQQGYSPLHF.

The J gene is TRBJ2-7, the V gene TRBV5-4, with 14 bases aligning to TRBD2. Germline values: CDR1 SGHNT, CDR2 YYREEE (reference sequence). CDR3 length: 15 amino acids. This CDR3 is CASSQTSGRAREQHV. CDR3 bases: TGTGCCAGCAGCCAGACTAGCGGGAGGGCCCGAGAGCAGCACGTC.

The chain is built from TRBV10-3 and TRBJ1-2; D is undetermined. V was shortened by 0 bases and J by 12 bases, with 17 bases between the two germline ends. CDR3 size: 14 residues. CDR1 ENHRY and CDR2 SYGVKD come from the germline V gene. The CDR3, as DNA: TGTGCCATCAGTGAGTCGACTTTATTGGGTTCAGACACCTTC. It encodes CAISESTLLGSDTF.

This clone occurred once. The J gene is TRBJ1-1, the V gene TRBV19, with D unclear. V shed 3 bases and J shed 3 bases, with 11 bases lying between them. CDR3 length equals 14 residues. The germline V gene encodes CDR1 LNHDA and CDR2 SQIVND (reference sequence). CDR3 loop: CASSIGGVDTEAFF. The CDR3, as DNA: TGTGCCAGTAGTATCGGAGGAGTGGACACTGAAGCTTTCTTT.

Turning to this clone: Other DNA sequences in this sample translate to the same CDR3. The V call is TRBV9, the J call TRBJ2-5; 12 nucleotides match TRBD2. Germline-derived CDR1 and CDR2 are SGDLS and YYNGEE. The CDR3 loop spans 18 amino acids. Germline trimming cut 3 bases from V and 5 bases from J; bases unmatched to any gene: 14. CDR3 sequence: CASSASMTSGRVQETQYF. The CDR3 DNA reads as TGTGCCAGCAGCGCCTCCATGACTAGCGGGAGAGTCCAGGAGACCCAGTACTTC.